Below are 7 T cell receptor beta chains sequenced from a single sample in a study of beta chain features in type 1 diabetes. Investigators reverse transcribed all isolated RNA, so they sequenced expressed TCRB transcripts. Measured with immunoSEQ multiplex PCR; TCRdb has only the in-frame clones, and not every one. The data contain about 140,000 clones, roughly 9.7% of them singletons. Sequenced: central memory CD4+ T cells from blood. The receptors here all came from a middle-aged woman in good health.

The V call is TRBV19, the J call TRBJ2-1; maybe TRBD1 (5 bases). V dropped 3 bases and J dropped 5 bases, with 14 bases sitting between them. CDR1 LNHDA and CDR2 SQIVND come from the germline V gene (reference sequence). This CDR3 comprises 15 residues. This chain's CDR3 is CASSMRDSRDNEQFF. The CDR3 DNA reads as TGTGCCAGTAGTATGCGCGACAGTAGGGACAATGAGCAGTTCTTC.

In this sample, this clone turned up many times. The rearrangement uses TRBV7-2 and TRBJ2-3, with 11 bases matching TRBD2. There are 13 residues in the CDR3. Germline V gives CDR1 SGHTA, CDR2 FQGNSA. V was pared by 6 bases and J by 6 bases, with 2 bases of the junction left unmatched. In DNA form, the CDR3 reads TGTGCCAGCAGAATAGCGGGAGGGGATACGCAGTATTTT. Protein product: CASRIAGGDTQYF.

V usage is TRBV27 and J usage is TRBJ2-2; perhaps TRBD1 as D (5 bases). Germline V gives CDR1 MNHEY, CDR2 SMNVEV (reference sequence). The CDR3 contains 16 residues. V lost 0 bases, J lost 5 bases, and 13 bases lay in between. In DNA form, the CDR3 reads TGTGCCAGCAGTTTATCTAGGCAGGGTGATACCGGGGAGCTGTTTTTT. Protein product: CASSLSRQGDTGELFF.

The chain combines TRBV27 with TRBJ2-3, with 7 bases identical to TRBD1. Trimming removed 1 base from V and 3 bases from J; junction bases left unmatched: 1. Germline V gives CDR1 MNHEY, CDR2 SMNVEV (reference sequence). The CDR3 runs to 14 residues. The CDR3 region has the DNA TGTGCCAGCAGTTTATGGACAGGAACAGATACGCAGTATTTT. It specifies CASSLWTGTDTQYF.

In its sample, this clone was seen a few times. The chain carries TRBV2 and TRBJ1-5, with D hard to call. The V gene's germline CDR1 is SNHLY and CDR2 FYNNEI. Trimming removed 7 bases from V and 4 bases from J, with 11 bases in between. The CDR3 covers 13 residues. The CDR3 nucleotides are TGTGCCAGCACCCCCTCCTTGAATCAGCCCCAGCATTTT. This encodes CASTPSLNQPQHF.

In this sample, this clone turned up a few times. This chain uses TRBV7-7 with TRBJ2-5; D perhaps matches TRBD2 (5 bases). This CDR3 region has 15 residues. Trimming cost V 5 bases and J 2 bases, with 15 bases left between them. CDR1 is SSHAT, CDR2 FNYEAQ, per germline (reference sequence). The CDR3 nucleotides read TGTGCCAGCAGCAGAGGGCCTGGGCGTCAAGAGACCCAGTACTTC. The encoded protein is CASSRGPGRQETQYF.

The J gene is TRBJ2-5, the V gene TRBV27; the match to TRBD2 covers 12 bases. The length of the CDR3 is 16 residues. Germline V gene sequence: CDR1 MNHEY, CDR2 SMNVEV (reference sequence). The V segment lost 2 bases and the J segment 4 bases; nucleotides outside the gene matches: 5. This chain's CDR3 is CASSLLAGGRRETQYF. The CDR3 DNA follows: TGTGCCAGCAGTTTACTAGCGGGGGGGAGGAGAGAGACCCAGTACTTC.